This record looks at one TCR beta chain sequence and its context. As yet, its antigen is unknown. This sample was taken from a study of T-cell memory formation after mild COVID-19. Germline V gene data show CDR1 as DFQATT and CDR2 as SNEGSKA (reference sequence). V lost 6 bases and J lost 4; bases outside the gene matches: 11. The CDR3 covers 14 residues. Whole-study results and caveats: Later expanders leaned CD4+, whereas clones that contracted between day 15 and 85 were balanced CD4/CD8. Contracting CD8+ clones were enriched in EMRA, CD4+ mainly in CM and EM.

In TCRdb, the 5' RACE reads were re-called with MiXCR into one record per CDR3 protein. The data contain roughly 220,000 distinct CDR3 sequences, 7.5% to 10% of them singletons. V gene TRBV20-1 combines with J gene TRBJ1-1, with TRBD1 matching 7 bases. Sequences were obtained from PBMCs or a T cell subset sorted from them (not recorded which). This sequence originates from a man younger than 35 who had mild COVID-19 (a few samples of this study predate the infection). Cell type and time point are not known. Here the CDR3 reads CSAAIGGAATEAFF. The CDR3 DNA sequence: TGCAGTGCAGCAATAGGGGGCGCCGCCACTGAAGCTTTCTTT.